This T cell receptor (beta chain) was obtained from a study of blood T cell repertoires in COVID-19. Whole-study context: The cDNA or gDNA used as material had been derived from T cells, B-cell-depleted T cells, or PBMCs.

Sequencing was performed with immunoSEQ multiplex PCR; in TCRdb, only in-frame clones are kept and a portion is missing. Counted here are roughly 100,000 clones, more than 75% occurring once; the ten biggest clones make up 15%. The CDR3 length is 15 residues. The germline V gene encodes CDR1 MGHDK and CDR2 SYGVNS. The J segment lost 2 bases and the V segment lost 3 bases, leaving 3 bases of the junction unmatched. This TCR came from a middle-aged man with acute or convalescent COVID-19. The rearrangement links TRBV25-1 to TRBJ2-1; 8 bases are shared with TRBD2. What was sequenced was peripheral blood. In DNA form, the CDR3 reads TGTGCCAGCAGTGAGAGCGGGAGCACCTACAATGAGCAGTTCTTC. It is translated as CASSESGSTYNEQFF.